A single sample is the source of the 3 T cell receptor beta chains below, sequenced in a study of T-cell memory formation after mild COVID-19. TCRdb used MiXCR to reprocess the 5' RACE reads, holding one entry per CDR3 protein. Of about 560,000 distinct CDR3 sequences in the sample, about 22% are singletons; the top ten hold around 7.7%. Sequencing was done on a sample of PBMCs or a T cell subset sorted from them (not recorded which). These receptors were collected from an adult woman who had mild COVID-19 (a few samples of this study predate the infection). Cell type and time point are not known.

This clonotype was detected only a few times. This chain connects TRBV24-1 to TRBJ1-1; no definite D call. Trimming removed 6 bases from V and 1 base from J, with 11 bases in between. This CDR3 is 14 amino acids long. Germline CDR1 is KGHDR and CDR2 is SFDVKD. CDR3 sequence (DNA): TGTGCCACCAGTAGTGGAGGGAGGAACACTGAAGCTTTCTTT. Protein product: CATSSGGRNTEAFF.

This clonotype was picked up many times. V is TRBV7-9 and J is TRBJ2-1; D gene unclear. In germline, CDR1 is SEHNR, CDR2 FQNEAQ (reference sequence). The CDR3 is 14 residues long. V was shortened by 8 bases and J by 0 bases, with 11 bases between the two germline ends. The CDR3 region has the DNA TGTGCCAGCCTACGGCCAACCTCCTACAATGAGCAGTTCTTC. Its translation is CASLRPTSYNEQFF.

The chain is built from TRBV27 and TRBJ2-7; 9 nucleotides match TRBD1. Trimming cost V 5 bases and J 5 bases; bases outside gene matches: 7. Germline-derived CDR1 and CDR2 are MNHEY and SMNVEV (reference sequence). The CDR3 is 14 amino acids. The CDR3, as DNA: TGTGCCAGCAGTGTGGGACAGGGTGGAAACGAGCAGTACTTC. Translating it yields CASSVGQGGNEQYF.